This record covers a single T cell receptor beta chain. The antigen is undetermined. The record originates from a study of response to subunit inactivated influenza vaccine. Study-wide findings and caveats: Authors suggested each seasonal flu vaccination may recruit only limited numbers of new T cells.

TCRdb used MiXCR to reprocess the RT-PCR reads, holding one entry per CDR3 protein. The sample contains hundreds of thousands of distinct CDR3 sequences, around 8% of which appear only once. The CDR3 has 14 amino acids. Germline trimming cut 9 bases from V and 2 bases from J; bases unmatched to any gene: 9. Germline V gene lookup returns CDR1 MNHNS and CDR2 SASEGT. The sequence derives from a man between 50 and 69 years old who received an inactivated influenza vaccine. The chain uses TRBV6-1 and TRBJ2-7, with TRBD2 matching 8 bases. The starting material was PBMCs from blood, obtained less than 30 months after vaccination. CDR3 DNA sequence: TGTGCCAGTGCTGGACTAGCAACCGCCTACGAGCAGTACTTC. It yields the protein CASAGLATAYEQYF.